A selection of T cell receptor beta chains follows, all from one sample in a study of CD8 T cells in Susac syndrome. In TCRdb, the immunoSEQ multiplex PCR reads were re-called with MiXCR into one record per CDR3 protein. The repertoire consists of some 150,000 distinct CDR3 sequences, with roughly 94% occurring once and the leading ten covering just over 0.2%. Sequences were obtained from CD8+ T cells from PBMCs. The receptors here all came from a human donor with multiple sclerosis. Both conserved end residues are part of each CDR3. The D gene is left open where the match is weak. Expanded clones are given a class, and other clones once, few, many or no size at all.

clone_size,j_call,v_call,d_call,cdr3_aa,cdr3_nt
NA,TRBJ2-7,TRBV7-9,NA,CASSPPAGAAYEQYF,TGTGCCAGCAGCCCGCCGGCAGGGGCCGCCTACGAGCAGTACTTC
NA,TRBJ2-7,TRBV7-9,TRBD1,CASSSRDREDSEQYF,TGTGCCAGCAGCTCCCGGGACAGGGAAGACTCCGAGCAGTACTTC
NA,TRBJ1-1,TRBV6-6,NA,CASSWEGTEAFF,TGTGCCAGCAGTTGGGAAGGGACTGAAGCTTTCTTT
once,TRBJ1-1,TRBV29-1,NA,CSGRGIMNTEAFF,TGCAGCGGTAGAGGGATAATGAACACTGAAGCTTTCTTT
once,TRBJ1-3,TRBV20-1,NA,CSARTVGSLKNTIYF,TGCAGTGCCCGGACAGTCGGGTCGCTTAAGAACACCATATATTTT
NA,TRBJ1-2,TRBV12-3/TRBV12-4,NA,CASSYLQGDYGYTF,TGTGCCAGCAGTTACCTACAGGGAGACTATGGCTACACCTTC
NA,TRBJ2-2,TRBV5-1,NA,CASRYGTTLFF,TGCGCCAGCAGATACGGGACAACGCTGTTTTTT
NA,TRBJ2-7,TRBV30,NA,CAWSRGEQYF,TGTGCCTGGAGTAGGGGCGAGCAGTACTTC
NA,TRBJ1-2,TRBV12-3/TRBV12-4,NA,CASTLGRHLNYGYTF,TGTGCCAGCACCTTGGGTAGACACCTTAACTATGGCTACACCTTC
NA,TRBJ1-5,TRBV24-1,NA,CATSDGDLNYQPQHF,TGTGCCACCAGTGATGGGGACCTAAATTATCAGCCCCAGCATTTT
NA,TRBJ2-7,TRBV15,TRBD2,CATSRGWTSGGSGQYF,TGTGCCACCAGCAGGGGTTGGACTAGCGGGGGAAGTGGGCAGTACTTC
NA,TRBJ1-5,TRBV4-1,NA,CASSQETRSPYQPQHF,TGCGCCAGCAGCCAAGAGACCAGGAGCCCCTATCAGCCCCAGCATTTT
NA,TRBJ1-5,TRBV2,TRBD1,CASSKPTGGNQPQHF,TGTGCCAGCAGTAAGCCAACAGGGGGCAATCAGCCCCAGCATTTT
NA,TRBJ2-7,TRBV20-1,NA,CSAQPPSSYEQYF,TGCAGTGCCCAACCACCGAGCTCCTACGAGCAGTACTTC
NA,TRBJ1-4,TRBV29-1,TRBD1,CSVASGQKEKLFF,TGCAGCGTTGCGTCGGGACAGAAGGAAAAACTGTTTTTT
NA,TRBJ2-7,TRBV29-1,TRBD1,CSALGGLRNEQYF,TGCAGCGCCCTAGGGGGCTTGAGGAACGAGCAGTACTTC
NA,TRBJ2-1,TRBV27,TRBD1,CASSLDRGNEQFF,TGTGCCAGCAGTTTGGACAGGGGCAATGAGCAGTTCTTC
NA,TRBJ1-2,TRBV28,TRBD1,CASRFTGGIGVDYGYTF,TGTGCCAGCAGATTCACAGGGGGAATAGGGGTCGACTATGGCTACACCTTC
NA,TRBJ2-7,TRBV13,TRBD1,CASSATGTEQYF,TGTGCCAGCAGCGCGACAGGGACCGAGCAGTACTTC
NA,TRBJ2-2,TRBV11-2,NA,CASSPLGVRFTGELFF,TGTGCCAGCAGCCCCCTCGGGGTACGGTTCACCGGGGAGCTGTTTTTT
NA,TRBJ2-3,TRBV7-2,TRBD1,CASSSRGTGDETDTQYF,TGTGCCAGCAGCTCCCGGGGGACAGGGGATGAGACAGATACGCAGTATTTT
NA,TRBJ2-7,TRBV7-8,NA,CASKHEQYF,TGTGCCAGTAAACACGAGCAGTACTTC
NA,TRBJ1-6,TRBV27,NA,CASSSLGNSPLHF,TGTGCCAGCAGTTCCTTGGGCAATTCACCCCTCCACTTT
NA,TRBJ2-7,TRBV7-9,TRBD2,CASSQRDSYEQYF,TGTGCCAGCAGCCAGCGGGACTCCTACGAGCAGTACTTC